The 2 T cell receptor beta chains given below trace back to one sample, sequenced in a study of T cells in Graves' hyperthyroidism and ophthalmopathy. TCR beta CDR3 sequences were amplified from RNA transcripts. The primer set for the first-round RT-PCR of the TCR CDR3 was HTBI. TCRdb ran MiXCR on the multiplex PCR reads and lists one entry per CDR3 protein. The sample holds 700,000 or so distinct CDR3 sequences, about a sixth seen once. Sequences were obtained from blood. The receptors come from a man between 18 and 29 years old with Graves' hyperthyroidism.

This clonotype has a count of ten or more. The CDR3: CASSDERAFTYNEQFF. CDR3 nucleotide sequence: TGTGCCAGCAGTGATGAGCGGGCCTTCACCTACAATGAGCAGTTCTTC. J is TRBJ2-1 and V is TRBV2; D possibly corresponds to TRBD2 (6 bases). Germline-derived CDR1 and CDR2 are SNHLY and FYNNEI. The V and J ends lost 3 bases and 2 bases respectively, with 14 bases between them. There are 16 residues in the CDR3.

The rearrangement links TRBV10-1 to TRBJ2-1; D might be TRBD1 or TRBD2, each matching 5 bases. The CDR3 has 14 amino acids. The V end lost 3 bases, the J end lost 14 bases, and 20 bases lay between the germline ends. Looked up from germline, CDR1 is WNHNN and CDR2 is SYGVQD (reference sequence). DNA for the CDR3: TGCGCCAGCAGTGACCCTGCGACTCCGGGGCGGGAGTTCTTC. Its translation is CASSDPATPGREFF.